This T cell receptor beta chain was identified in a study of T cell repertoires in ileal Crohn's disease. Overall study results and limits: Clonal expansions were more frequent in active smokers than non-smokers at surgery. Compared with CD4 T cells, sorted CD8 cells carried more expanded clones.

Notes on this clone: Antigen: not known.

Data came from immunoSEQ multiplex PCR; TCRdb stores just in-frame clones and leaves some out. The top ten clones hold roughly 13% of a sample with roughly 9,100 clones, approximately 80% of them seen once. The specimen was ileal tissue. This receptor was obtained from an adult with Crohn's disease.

The CDR3 nucleotides read TGCGCCAGCAGCTTGGGAGGGACAGGAGGCTCTGGGGCCAACGTCCTGACTTTC. Translated, it gives CASSLGGTGGSGANVLTF. The rearrangement joins TRBV5-1 to TRBJ2-6; 8 nucleotides agree with TRBD1. The V and J ends lost 0 bases and 0 bases, in that order; junction bases with no gene match: 5. This CDR3 region has 18 residues. CDR1 and CDR2 (germline): SGHRS, YFSETQ.